This TCR beta chain was obtained from a study of cytomegalovirus exposure and HLA in healthy donors. The wider study: Most donors, less than 85% of a few hundred genotyped, fell in the Caucasian-associated ancestry cluster.

Concerning this clone itself: Its antigen is unknown.

Primers for the PCR totalled 60 Vbeta and 13 Jbeta. Here immunoSEQ multiplex PCR was the method, and the copy in TCRdb shows in-frame clones only, minus some. The sample carries some 160,000 clones, approximately 79% recorded once. General observations from the study: TCR beta V segments were, for the most part, productive about 87% or about 30% of the time in an earlier analysis.

From germline, CDR1 is LNHNV and CDR2 YYDKDF (reference sequence). The CDR3 consists of 15 residues. The J segment lost 2 bases and the V segment lost 1 base, leaving 1 base of the junction unmatched. The receptor comes from a woman in her forties in good health and CMV-seronegative. The sample comprised PBMCs. The chain recombines TRBV15 with TRBJ2-1; 8 bases are a match to TRBD2. The CDR3 sequence is CATSRAGRAYNEQFF. As DNA, the CDR3 is TGTGCCACCAGCAGAGCCGGGAGGGCCTACAATGAGCAGTTCTTC. Drawing the rest from reference TRBV15 and TRBJ2-1, the complete variable domain is DAMVIQNPRYQVTQFGKPVTLSCSQTLNHNVMYWYQQKSSQAPKLLFHYYDKDFNNEADTPDNFQSRRPNTSFCFLDIRSPGLGDTAMYLCATSRAGRAYNEQFFGPGTRLTVL.